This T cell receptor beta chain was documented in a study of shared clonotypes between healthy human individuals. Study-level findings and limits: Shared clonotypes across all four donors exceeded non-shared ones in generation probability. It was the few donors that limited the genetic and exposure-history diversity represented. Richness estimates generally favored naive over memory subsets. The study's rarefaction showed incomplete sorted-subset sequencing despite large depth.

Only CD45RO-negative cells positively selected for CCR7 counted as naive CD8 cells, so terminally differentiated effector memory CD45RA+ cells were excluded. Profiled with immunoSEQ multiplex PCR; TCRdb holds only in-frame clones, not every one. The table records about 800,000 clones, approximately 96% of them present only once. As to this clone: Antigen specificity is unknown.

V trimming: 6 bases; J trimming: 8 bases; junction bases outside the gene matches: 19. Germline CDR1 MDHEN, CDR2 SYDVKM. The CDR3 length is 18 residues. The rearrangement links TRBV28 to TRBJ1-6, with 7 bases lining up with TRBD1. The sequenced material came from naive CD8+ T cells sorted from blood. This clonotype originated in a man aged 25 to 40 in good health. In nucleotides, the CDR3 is TGTGCCAGCAGCACCGCGACACAGGGGATCAGAGCCGATTCACCCCTCCACTTT. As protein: CASSTATQGIRADSPLHF. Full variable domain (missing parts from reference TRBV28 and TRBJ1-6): DVKVTQSSRYLVKRTGEKVFLECVQDMDHENMFWYRQDPGLGLRLIYFSYDVKMKEKGDIPEGYSVSREKKERFSLILESASTNQTSMYLCASSTATQGIRADSPLHFGNGTRLTVT.